This T cell receptor (beta chain) is drawn from a study of blood T cell repertoires in COVID-19 (dated by TCRdb to 2018 to 2020). In the study overall: Samples from collaborators originated in the United States, Italy and Spain and spanned both the acute and convalescent phases of COVID-19. The samples were drawn from two sources: the first 160 participants of the ongoing ImmuneRACE study, and over 950 subjects contributed by 6 global collaborators. HLA class I and class II types, where available, came from metadata supplied by the sample provider rather than from assay-based typing. A de-identified subject ID, COVID-19 status, age in years and sex were almost always included in the sample metadata. Deeply sampled blood TCRbeta repertoires from subjects exposed to, actively infected with, or recovered from COVID-19 were included in the dataset. The material from the prospective study consisted of cDNA or gDNA derived from T cells, B-cell-depleted T cells, or PBMCs. The repertoires were released in a freely available public database intended as a resource for research on the immune response to SARS-CoV-2.

The study at large found these results: Clinical and demographic metadata were provided uncurated, with the amount varying by source and participant.

A note on this clone: Its antigen remains unidentified. Base quality data are lacking; no much larger clone is found one base away.

CDR1 and CDR2 (LGHDT, YNNKEL) derive from the germline V gene (reference sequence). From V the trimming removes 2 bases and from J it removes 6 bases, while the gene matches leave 12 bases of the junction unaccounted for. The CDR3 holds 17 amino acids from the cysteine to the phenylalanine. CDR3 DNA only is kept here, 51 bases in frame from base 1. The immunoSEQ Assay, a bias-controlled multiplex PCR, was used to amplify TCRbeta CDR3 regions from genomic DNA. Processing in the source paper ran as follows. The number of nucleated cells in each sample was estimated by amplification of reference gene primers within the assay. Sequence reads were collapsed and filtered to measure the absolute abundance of every unique TCRbeta CDR3 rearrangement. For each sample, productive Simpson clonality was calculated as the square root of Simpson's diversity index over productive rearrangements. What TCRdb holds here is the immuneACCESS table cut down to in-frame rearrangements. Part of the clones is not present; checked against another copy, under half of the missing clones reflect an unresolved V gene, and the others are unexplained. V, J and clone size were drawn from that table, and D and trimming were deduced from the DNA. The sample table contains approximately 70,000 clones; only one count was recorded for about 91% of them. Around 4.9% of the sample goes to the ten largest clones.

The collaborating institutions used their own protocols to collect whole blood in K2EDTA tubes. For TCRbeta analysis, collaborators shipped samples as frozen whole blood, isolated PBMCs, or DNA extracted from either of those sample types. Sequencing used peripheral blood. The clonotype originates from an older woman with active COVID-19. The sequence links TRBV3-1 (or the pseudogene TRBV3-2) to TRBJ2-7; 11 central bases correspond to TRBD2. The sequenced DNA is TGTGCCAGCAGCCAAACGGTTGGACTAGCGGGTCTCGGCGAGCAGTACTTC. It translates as CASSQTVGLAGLGEQYF.